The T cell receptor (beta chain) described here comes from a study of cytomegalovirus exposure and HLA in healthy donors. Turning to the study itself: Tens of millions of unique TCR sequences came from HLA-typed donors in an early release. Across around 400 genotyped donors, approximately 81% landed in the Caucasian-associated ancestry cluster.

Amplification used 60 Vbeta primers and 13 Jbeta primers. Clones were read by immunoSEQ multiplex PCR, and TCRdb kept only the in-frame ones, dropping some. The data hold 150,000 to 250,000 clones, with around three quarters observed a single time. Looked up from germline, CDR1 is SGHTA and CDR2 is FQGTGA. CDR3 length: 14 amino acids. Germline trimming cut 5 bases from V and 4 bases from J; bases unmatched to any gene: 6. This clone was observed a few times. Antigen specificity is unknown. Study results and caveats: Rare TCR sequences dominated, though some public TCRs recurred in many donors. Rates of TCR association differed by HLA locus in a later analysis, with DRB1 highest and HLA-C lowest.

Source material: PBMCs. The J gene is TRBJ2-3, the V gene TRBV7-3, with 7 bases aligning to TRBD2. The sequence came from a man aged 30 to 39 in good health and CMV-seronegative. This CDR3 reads CASSKAGSPDTQYF. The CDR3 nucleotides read TGTGCCAGCAGCAAAGCGGGAAGCCCAGATACGCAGTATTTT.